This T cell receptor (beta chain) was sequenced for a study of cytomegalovirus exposure and HLA in healthy donors. A multiplex PCR was run with 60 Vbeta primers and 13 Jbeta primers. The repertoire was sequenced with immunoSEQ multiplex PCR; TCRdb's copy has only in-frame clones and lacks some. The sample contains around 120,000 clones, roughly 80% of which appear only once. The V gene's germline CDR1 is SGDLS and CDR2 YYNGEE. The length of the CDR3 is 16 residues. V was cut by 0 bases and J by 6 bases, with 18 bases left in between. The gene calls are TRBV9 and TRBJ1-1, with D unresolved. Sequenced material: PBMCs. The source is a woman aged 40-49 years in good health and CMV-seronegative. CDR3 loop: CASSVGLSGLGSEAFF. Here the CDR3 DNA reads TGTGCCAGCAGCGTAGGGTTATCGGGGTTAGGTTCTGAAGCTTTCTTT.